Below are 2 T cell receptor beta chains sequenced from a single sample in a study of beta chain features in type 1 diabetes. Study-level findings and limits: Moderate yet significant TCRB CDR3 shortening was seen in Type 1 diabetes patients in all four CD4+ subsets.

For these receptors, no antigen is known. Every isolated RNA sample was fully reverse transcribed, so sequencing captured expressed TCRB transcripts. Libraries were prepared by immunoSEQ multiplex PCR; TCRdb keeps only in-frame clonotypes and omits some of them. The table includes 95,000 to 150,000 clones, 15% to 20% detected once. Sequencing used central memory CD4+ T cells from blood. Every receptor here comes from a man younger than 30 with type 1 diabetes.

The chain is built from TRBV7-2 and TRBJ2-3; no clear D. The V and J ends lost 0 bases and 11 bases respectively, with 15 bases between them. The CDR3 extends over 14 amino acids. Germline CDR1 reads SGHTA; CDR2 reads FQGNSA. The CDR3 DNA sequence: TGTGCCAGCAGCTTAGCTATGACCCGCATGAGGCAGTATTTT. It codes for CASSLAMTRMRQYF.

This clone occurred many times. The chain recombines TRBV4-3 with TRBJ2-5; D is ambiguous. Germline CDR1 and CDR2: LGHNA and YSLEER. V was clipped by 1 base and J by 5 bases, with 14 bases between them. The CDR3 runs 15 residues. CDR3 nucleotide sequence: TGCGCCAGCAGCCAAGGAGCCTCGGGCCCCGAGACCCAGTACTTC. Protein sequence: CASSQGASGPETQYF.